The clone carrying this T cell receptor beta chain showed up many times. Antigen: not known. The sample comes from a study of regulatory T cells in long-lasting Graves disease. Study-wide results and caveats: With persistent disease, TRBV28, TRBJ1-2 and TRBJ2-5 were the favored segments.

Through Arm-PCR of CDR3 regions and iRepertoire HTBI primers, TCR beta libraries were built. TCRdb analysed the multiplex PCR reads with MiXCR anew, one entry per CDR3 protein. The sample has 450,000 to 650,000 distinct CDR3 sequences, about 15% seen once. The sample's time point: newly diagnosed GD, antithyroid drugs for less than 3 months. The TCR library was prepared using RNA isolated from PBMCs. A peripheral blood sample, around 8.5 milliliters in volume, was drawn into EDTA tubes. Germline CDR1 LGHDT, CDR2 YNNKEL (reference sequence). The CDR3 extends over 17 amino acids. Trimming cost V 2 bases and J 4 bases; bases outside gene matches: 8. The same sample was also used in a study of T cells in Graves' hyperthyroidism and ophthalmopathy. That work contributes: No progression to ophthalmopathy during 18 months of follow-up defined stable disease. The study enrolled patients aged 18 to 65 with newly diagnosed hyperthyroidism of under 2 months' duration.

The source was peripheral blood mononuclear cells (PBMCs), collected at new diagnosis, from a patient treated with antithyroid drugs. The gene calls are TRBV3-1 and TRBJ1-4; TRBD1 agrees at 9 bases. The sequence was obtained from a woman aged 35-65 years with Graves disease. CDR3 DNA sequence: TGTGCCAGCAGCCAACCACCCGGGACAGGGCATAATGAAAAACTGTTTTTT. Amino acid sequence: CASSQPPGTGHNEKLFF.